One sample yielded the 31 T cell receptor beta chains listed below, sequenced in a study of cytomegalovirus exposure and HLA in healthy donors. PCR used 60 Vbeta primers and 13 Jbeta primers. The data were produced by immunoSEQ multiplex PCR, yet TCRdb's version contains in-frame clones alone and is incomplete. The sample holds 95,000 to 150,000 clones; 50% to 80% are singletons and the top ten take 6.5% to 9.5%. Sequencing input: PBMCs. These receptors came from a middle-aged woman in good health and CMV-seropositive.

This clone was picked up one time. The chain uses TRBV30 and TRBJ1-2; 7 bases fit TRBD1. This CDR3 has 15 residues. After removal of 1 base from V and 2 bases from J, the junction contained 7 bases not matched to a gene. Germline lookup yields CDR1 GTSNPN and CDR2 SVGIG (reference sequence). In DNA form, the CDR3 reads TGTGCCTGGAGTGCGATGACAGGGACCAACTATGGCTACACCTTC. It codes for CAWSAMTGTNYGYTF.

CDR3 nucleotide sequence: TGTGCCATCACCGGGACTAGCGGGAGCTCCTACAATGAGCAGTTCTTC. Translating gives CAITGTSGSSYNEQFF. This chain connects TRBV10-3 to TRBJ2-1; 14 positions agree with TRBD2. V gave up 7 bases and J gave up 0 bases; unmatched junction bases: 2. The CDR3 is 16 residues long. The germline V gene encodes CDR1 ENHRY and CDR2 SYGVKD.

There are a few counts of this clone. V usage is TRBV13 and J usage is TRBJ2-6, with 12 bases fitting TRBD2. This CDR3 region has 19 residues. V lost 2 bases and J lost 0; bases outside the gene matches: 5. CDR1 PRHDT and CDR2 FYEKMQ come from the germline V gene (reference sequence). The CDR3 region is CASSLLAGGPNSGANVLTF. The CDR3 nucleotides read TGTGCCAGCAGCTTACTAGCGGGAGGGCCAAACTCTGGGGCCAACGTCCTGACTTTC. The variable domain in full, with the rest retrieved from reference TRBV13 and TRBJ2-6, is AAGVIQSPRHLIKEKRETATLKCYPIPRHDTVYWYQQGPGQDPQFLISFYEKMQSDKGSIPDRFSAQQFSDYHSELNMSSLELGDSALYFCASSLLAGGPNSGANVLTFGAGSRLTVL.

This clone was recorded only once. This chain joins TRBV6-1 and TRBJ2-7; no clear D. Germline-derived CDR1 and CDR2 are MNHNS and SASEGT. This CDR3 is 14 amino acids long. Trimming took 7 bases from V and 0 from J, leaving 13 bases between them. The CDR3 bases are TGTGCCAGCACAAGAGAGCCCCACTCCTACGAGCAGTACTTC. This sequence encodes CASTREPHSYEQYF.

This chain links TRBV9 with TRBJ2-1, with D possibly TRBD2 on 6 matching bases. V lost 0 bases to trimming and J lost 2 bases, with 9 bases between them. The CDR3 sequence is 15 residues long. Germline V gene lookup returns CDR1 SGDLS and CDR2 YYNGEE. DNA of the CDR3: TGTGCCAGCAGCGTAGACGGCGGGACCTACAATGAGCAGTTCTTC. Protein product: CASSVDGGTYNEQFF.

In its sample, this clone was seen once. The chain couples TRBV2 to TRBJ2-7; D is perhaps TRBD1 (5 bases). The ends were cut back, 4 bases at V and 5 bases at J, with 15 bases in the middle. Germline V lookup: CDR1 SNHLY, CDR2 FYNNEI. The CDR3 is 14 residues long. The DNA for the CDR3 is TGTGCCAGCAGTGTAGGGGTGGGGTTGGACGAGCAGTACTTC. Residues: CASSVGVGLDEQYF.

This rearrangement joins TRBV18 to TRBJ1-5, with 9 bases matching TRBD1. V gave up 3 bases and J gave up 6 bases; unmatched junction bases: 3. The germline gives CDR1 KGHSH, CDR2 LQKENI. The CDR3 covers 14 residues. This CDR3 reads CASSPNRGPQPQHF. Written as DNA, the CDR3 is TGTGCCAGCTCACCCAACAGGGGGCCTCAGCCCCAGCATTTT.

This chain joins TRBV6-5 and TRBJ1-1; unclear D gene. Germline CDR1 and CDR2: MNHEY and SVGAGI. The CDR3 is 13 residues long. V was pared by 4 bases and J by 0 bases, with 6 bases between. The CDR3 spells CASSLQLNTEAFF. CDR3 sequence (DNA): TGTGCCAGCAGTTTACAATTGAACACTGAAGCTTTCTTT.

The CDR3 is CSAEGVAAFF. The DNA for the CDR3 is TGCAGTGCCGAGGGGGTAGCAGCTTTCTTT. V is TRBV20-1 and J is TRBJ1-1, with a possible D match to TRBD1 (6 bases). V was pared by 6 bases and J by 10 bases, with 12 bases between. Germline CDR1 is DFQATT and CDR2 is SNEGSKA (reference sequence). The CDR3 covers 10 residues.

This sequence joins TRBV25-1 and TRBJ1-4; D uncertain. CDR1 and CDR2 (germline): MGHDK, SYGVNS. V lost 2 bases, J lost 10 bases, and 20 bases lay in between. The CDR3 sequence is 16 residues long. The CDR3 DNA reads TGTGCCAGCAGTGAAATCAGCGGCGGAGCTTTATCAAAACTGTTTTTT. It specifies CASSEISGGALSKLFF.

This clone was detected a few times. The chain links TRBV6-5 to TRBJ2-4; D possibly corresponds to TRBD2 (7 bases). The V and J ends lost 5 bases and 3 bases respectively, with 14 bases between them. Germline lookup yields CDR1 MNHEY and CDR2 SVGAGI. There are 15 residues in the CDR3. The CDR3 region has the DNA TGTGCCAGCAGTGGGAGGGGGGCCGGCAAAAACATTCAGTACTTC. This gives the protein CASSGRGAGKNIQYF.

V gene TRBV25-1 combines with J gene TRBJ2-7, with a tentative D call TRBD1 (6 bases). The CDR3 sequence is 16 residues long. Germline CDR1 reads MGHDK; CDR2 reads SYGVNS. The V gene lost 6 bases and the J gene lost 0 bases, with 18 bases spanning the gap. The CDR3 loop reads CASRSTDRFSSYEQYF. The DNA of the CDR3 is TGTGCCAGCAGATCCACGGACAGATTCAGCTCCTACGAGCAGTACTTC.

Concerning this clone itself: One junction end disagrees with the germline gene, perhaps due to a read error. CDR3 nucleotide sequence: TGTGCTAGTGGTTTGCCCTCTGGCGGCTACCCCTTC. It encodes CASGLPSGGYPF. The chain has TRBV12-5 and TRBJ1-2; D not resolved. CDR3 length: 12 residues. Per germline, CDR1 LGHNT and CDR2 FRNRAP.

This rearrangement joins TRBV30 to TRBJ2-7, with D possibly matching TRBD1 (5 bases). Germline assignment: CDR1 GTSNPN and CDR2 SVGIG (reference sequence). This CDR3 has 13 amino acids. The V end lost 0 bases, the J end lost 5 bases, and 11 bases lay between the germline ends. CDR3 DNA sequence: TGTGCCTGGAGTGTACGCAGGGCCGACGAGCAGTACTTC. Amino acids: CAWSVRRADEQYF.

This chain links TRBV28 with TRBJ1-4; TRBD1 aligns across 9 bases. The J segment lost 4 bases and the V segment lost 5 bases, leaving 11 bases of the junction unmatched. This CDR3 has 17 residues. Germline CDR1 reads MDHEN; CDR2 reads SYDVKM. CDR3 loop: CASSRIPQGANNEKLFF. As DNA, the CDR3 is TGTGCCAGCAGTCGAATTCCACAGGGGGCGAATAATGAAAAACTGTTTTTT.

This clone was seen more than once but under ten times. V gene TRBV4-1 combines with J gene TRBJ1-3; perhaps TRBD1 as D (5 bases). V lost 0 bases and J 4 bases, leaving 10 bases between the germline ends. Germline CDR1 and CDR2: MGHRA and YSYEKL. The length of the CDR3 is 15 residues. The CDR3 DNA reads as TGCGCCAGCAGCCAAGATCCGGGGGACGGAAACACCATATATTTT. As protein: CASSQDPGDGNTIYF.

The gene calls are TRBV2 and TRBJ1-2; 8 bases line up with TRBD1. This CDR3 spans 15 amino acids. V lost 2 bases and J lost 3; bases outside the gene matches: 5. CDR1 is SNHLY and CDR2 is FYNNEI in the germline V gene. As DNA, the CDR3 is TGTGCCAGCAGTGAACAGGGGGCGTCTGACTATGGCTACACCTTC. Its protein is CASSEQGASDYGYTF.

This clone was counted between two and nine times. The chain recombines TRBV7-8 with TRBJ1-1, with 8 bases matching TRBD1. The germline V gene encodes CDR1 SGHVS and CDR2 FQNEAQ. The length of the CDR3 is 13 residues. Trimming cost V 5 bases and J 7 bases; bases outside gene matches: 6. The CDR3 nucleotides are TGTGCCAGCAGCCAGGGGGCCGGGGTTGAAGCTTTCTTT. Encoded protein: CASSQGAGVEAFF.

A few counts support this clone. The CDR3 DNA reads as TGTGCCAGCAGTCCACAATCCAGGGAAGGGCGATACAATGAGCAGTTCTTC. Its protein product is CASSPQSREGRYNEQFF. The chain is built from TRBV28 and TRBJ2-1; TRBD1 might be the D (5 bases). From germline, CDR1 is MDHEN and CDR2 SYDVKM. Trimming took off 5 bases at V and 4 bases at J, with 21 bases between the two ends. This CDR3 has 17 amino acids.

The chain combines TRBV29-1 with TRBJ2-5, with a weak D call TRBD1 (6 bases). The V and J ends lost 4 bases and 4 bases respectively, with 10 bases between them. CDR3 length: 12 amino acids. CDR1 and CDR2 (germline): SQVTM, ANQGSEA. The CDR3 DNA reads TGCAGCGTTGGACAGGAAGGAGAGACCCAGTACTTC. Encoded protein: CSVGQEGETQYF.

This chain links TRBV5-1 with TRBJ2-7; D may be TRBD2 (6 bases). There are 15 residues in the CDR3. The V gene lost 1 base and the J gene lost 0 bases, with 11 bases spanning the gap. Germline V gene data show CDR1 as SGHRS and CDR2 as YFSETQ. The CDR3: CASSLTAGSSYEQYF. The CDR3 DNA is TGCGCCAGCAGCTTGACCGCCGGGAGCTCCTACGAGCAGTACTTC.

This sequence joins TRBV5-6 and TRBJ2-2; TRBD2 matches at 8 bases. J was trimmed by 4 bases and V by 5 bases; bases with no gene match: 7. The length of the CDR3 is 15 residues. The germline gives CDR1 SGHDT, CDR2 YYEEEE. The CDR3 DNA reads TGTGCCAGCAGGGTGACTAGCGAGACCACCGGGGAGCTGTTTTTT. This sequence encodes CASRVTSETTGELFF.

The chain joins TRBV27 to TRBJ2-1; perhaps TRBD2 as D (5 bases). Germline CDR1 and CDR2: MNHEY and SMNVEV (reference sequence). Trimming pared 11 bases from V and 7 bases from J, leaving 18 bases between. This CDR3 spans 13 amino acids. In DNA, the CDR3 is TGTGCCTCTCCCGACTCGACGGGGAATGAGCAGTTCTTC. Amino acids: CASPDSTGNEQFF.

CDR3 in amino acids: CASSYSEADEQFF. In nucleotides, the CDR3 is TGTGCCAGCAGTTACTCTGAAGCGGATGAGCAGTTCTTC. V usage is TRBV6-5 and J usage is TRBJ2-1; possible D gene TRBD2, 5 bases. There are 13 residues in the CDR3. The germline CDR1 and CDR2 sequences are MNHEY and SVGAGI. V lost 0 bases and J lost 8, with 8 bases in between.

The chain links TRBV12-5 to TRBJ2-7; 8 nucleotides line up with TRBD2. The CDR3 length is 15 residues. Germline trimming cut 1 base from V and 0 bases from J; bases unmatched to any gene: 2. Germline V gene sequence: CDR1 LGHNT, CDR2 FRNRAP. The CDR3 spells CASGLGRGGSYEQYF. CDR3 bases: TGTGCTAGTGGTTTGGGACGGGGGGGCTCCTACGAGCAGTACTTC.

The chain couples TRBV9 to TRBJ2-7; TRBD1 agrees at 7 bases. V trimming: 3 bases; J trimming: 3 bases; junction bases outside the gene matches: 0. The CDR3 runs 12 residues. CDR1 SGDLS and CDR2 YYNGEE come from the germline V gene. In DNA, the CDR3 is TGTGCCAGCAGCGGACAGGGCTACGAGCAGTACTTC. It yields the protein CASSGQGYEQYF.

The chain links TRBV25-1 to TRBJ2-1; 10 bases align to TRBD2. Germline-derived CDR1 and CDR2 are MGHDK and SYGVNS. CDR3 size: 15 residues. The trim removed 5 bases at V and 12 bases at J, leaving 13 bases unmatched. The CDR3 spells CASSSGLASPGGQFF. The CDR3 nucleotides read TGTGCCAGCAGTTCGGGACTAGCGAGTCCCGGGGGGCAGTTCTTC. The full variable domain, its missing parts supplied by reference TRBV25-1 and TRBJ2-1, is EADIYQTPRYLVIGTGKKITLECSQTMGHDKMYWYQQDPGMELHLIHYSYGVNSTEKGDLSSESTVSRIRTEHFPLTLESARPSHTSQYLCASSSGLASPGGQFFGPGTRLTVL.

The rearrangement joins TRBV6-8 to TRBJ1-5; D remains ambiguous. CDR1 and CDR2 (germline): MNHGY, SAAAGT. The V end lost 6 bases, the J end lost 6 bases, and 27 bases lay between the germline ends. The CDR3 contains 18 residues. CDR3 loop: CASSFFGGKDHKRQPQHF. DNA of the CDR3: TGTGCCAGCAGCTTCTTTGGAGGGAAGGACCATAAGCGTCAGCCCCAGCATTTT.

The V call is TRBV7-2, the J call TRBJ2-1; tentatively, D is TRBD1 (6 bases). Germline CDR1 SGHTA, CDR2 FQGNSA. The CDR3 consists of 14 residues. V was trimmed by 5 bases and J by 4 bases, leaving 12 bases between them. The CDR3, as DNA: TGTGCCAGCAGCCTCCGGACAGTGTACAATGAGCAGTTCTTC. Amino acid sequence: CASSLRTVYNEQFF.

This clone occurred many times. This chain links TRBV6-5 with TRBJ1-5; no clear D gene. CDR3 size: 14 residues. From germline, CDR1 is MNHEY and CDR2 SVGAGI. Trimming removed 6 bases at V and 6 bases at J, with 15 bases between. CDR3 in DNA: TGTGCCAGCAGCCCCGGAACGGAGGCTCAGCCCCAGCATTTT. It specifies CASSPGTEAQPQHF.

A remark on this clone: Other nucleotide sequences in the sample specify the same CDR3. The chain couples TRBV5-1 to TRBJ2-5; 8 bases line up with TRBD2. CDR3 length equals 14 residues. The J segment lost 4 bases and the V segment lost 1 base, leaving 3 bases of the junction unmatched. Per germline, CDR1 SGHRS and CDR2 YFSETQ. This chain's CDR3 is CASSLSGGRETQYF. CDR3 coding DNA: TGCGCCAGCAGCTTGTCGGGGGGGCGAGAGACCCAGTACTTC.